The 8 T cell receptor beta chains listed next were all sequenced from one sample in a study of cytomegalovirus exposure and HLA in healthy donors (dated by TCRdb to between 2016 and 2019). Library method: the immunoSEQ multiplex PCR assay. For the multiplex PCR, a mixture combining 60 forward primers for TCR Vbeta segments and 13 reverse primers for TCR Jbeta segments was used. In TCRdb, the immuneACCESS table is reduced to in-frame sequences with V and J assigned. These tables do not hold every clone; where another copy was compared, an unresolved V gene accounts for under half, and the others remain unexplained. In all, the sample holds 120,000 or so clones, and 81% of those were seen once. The ten largest clones take up about 1.8% of the sample. The sample consisted of PBMCs. The receptors here all came from a man aged 18 to 29 in good health and CMV-seronegative.

The chain carries TRBV11-1 and TRBJ2-6; 11 bases map to TRBD1. The trim removed 3 bases at V and 4 bases at J, leaving 5 bases unmatched. Germline CDR1 is SGHAT and CDR2 is FQDESV (reference sequence). The CDR3 spans 17 residues. CDR3 sequence reads: CASSFGQGAPGANVLTF. The CDR3 nucleotides read TGTGCCAGCAGCTTCGGACAGGGGGCGCCGGGGGCCAACGTCCTGACTTTC.

This clone was detected a few times. The chain uses TRBV7-2 and TRBJ1-4; a possible D gene is TRBD1 (6 bases). The CDR3 extends over 16 amino acids. Trimming removed 4 bases from V and 3 bases from J, with 15 bases in between. Germline V lookup: CDR1 SGHTA, CDR2 FQGNSA. CDR3 in DNA: TGTGCCAGCAGCTACCGGGGGGGGCGGGCTAATGAAAAACTGTTTTTT. Residues: CASSYRGGRANEKLFF. The whole variable domain, filled in from reference TRBV7-2 and TRBJ1-4, reads GAGVSQSPSNKVTEKGKDVELRCDPISGHTALYWYRQSLGQGLEFLIYFQGNSAPDKSGLPSDRFSAERTGGSVSTLTIQRTQQEDSAVYLCASSYRGGRANEKLFFGSGTQLSVL.

V gene TRBV7-6 combines with J gene TRBJ2-1; 7 nucleotides agree with TRBD2. J gave up 10 bases and V 2 bases, and 8 bases lay outside the gene matches. This CDR3 spans 14 amino acids. Germline V gene data show CDR1 as SGHVS and CDR2 as FNYEAQ. Here the CDR3 DNA reads TGTGCCAGCAGCTTAATCAAGCGGGGAGGCGAGCAGTTCTTC. It translates to CASSLIKRGGEQFF.

V gene TRBV19 combines with J gene TRBJ2-2; D is possibly TRBD1 (5 bases). This CDR3 spans 14 amino acids. Germline CDR1 is LNHDA and CDR2 is SQIVND (reference sequence). Trimming pared 8 bases from V and 1 base from J, leaving 11 bases between. CDR3 nucleotide sequence: TGTGCCAGTTCAACAGGTCAGAACACCGGGGAGCTGTTTTTT. It codes for CASSTGQNTGELFF.

The V gene is TRBV5-1, the J gene TRBJ2-3; tentatively, D is TRBD1 (6 bases). The CDR3 contains 14 residues. Germline V gene lookup returns CDR1 SGHRS and CDR2 YFSETQ. V lost 0 bases to trimming and J lost 1 base, with 6 bases between them. CDR3 nucleotide sequence: TGCGCCAGCAGCTTGGAGGGGGGCACAGATACGCAGTATTTT. Translating gives CASSLEGGTDTQYF.

The chain couples TRBV5-6 to TRBJ2-1, with 11 positions matching TRBD2. There are 13 residues in the CDR3. The ends lost 2 bases at V and 14 bases at J; junction bases unmatched: 6. Germline CDR1 and CDR2: SGHDT and YYEEEE. Written as DNA, the CDR3 is TGTGCCAGCAGCTTCGTGACTAGCGGGGTGGAGTTCTTC. It translates to CASSFVTSGVEFF.

The V gene is TRBV5-1, the J gene TRBJ2-3; D not certain. Germline CDR1 reads SGHRS; CDR2 reads YFSETQ. V was cut by 4 bases and J by 0 bases, with 15 bases left in between. The CDR3 runs to 16 residues. The CDR3 loop is CASSPSEHPSTDTQYF. In nucleotides, the CDR3 is TGCGCCAGCAGCCCTTCCGAACACCCGAGCACAGATACGCAGTATTTT.

This chain uses TRBV7-3 with TRBJ1-6; TRBD1 aligns across 12 bases. From germline, CDR1 is SGHTA and CDR2 FQGTGA. The CDR3 consists of 15 residues. V shed 5 bases and J 9 bases; nucleotides not matched to a gene: 5. The CDR3 loop reads CASSAGQGAPSPLHF. For the CDR3, the DNA is TGTGCCAGCAGCGCGGGACAGGGGGCGCCTTCACCCCTCCACTTT.